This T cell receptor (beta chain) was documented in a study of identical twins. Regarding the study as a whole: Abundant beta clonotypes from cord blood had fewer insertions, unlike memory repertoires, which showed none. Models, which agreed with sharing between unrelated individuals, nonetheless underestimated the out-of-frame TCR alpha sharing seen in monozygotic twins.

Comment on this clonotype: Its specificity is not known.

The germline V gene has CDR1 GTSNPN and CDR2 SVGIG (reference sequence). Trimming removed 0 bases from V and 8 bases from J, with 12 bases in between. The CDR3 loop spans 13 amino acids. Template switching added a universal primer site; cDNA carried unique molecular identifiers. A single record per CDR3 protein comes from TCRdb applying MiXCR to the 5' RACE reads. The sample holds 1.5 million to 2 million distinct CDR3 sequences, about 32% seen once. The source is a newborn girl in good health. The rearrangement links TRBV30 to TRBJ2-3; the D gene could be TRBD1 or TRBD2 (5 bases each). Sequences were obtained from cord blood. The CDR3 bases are TGTGCCTGGAGTGTACTGGGGGAAAGTACGCAGTATTTT. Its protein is CAWSVLGESTQYF.